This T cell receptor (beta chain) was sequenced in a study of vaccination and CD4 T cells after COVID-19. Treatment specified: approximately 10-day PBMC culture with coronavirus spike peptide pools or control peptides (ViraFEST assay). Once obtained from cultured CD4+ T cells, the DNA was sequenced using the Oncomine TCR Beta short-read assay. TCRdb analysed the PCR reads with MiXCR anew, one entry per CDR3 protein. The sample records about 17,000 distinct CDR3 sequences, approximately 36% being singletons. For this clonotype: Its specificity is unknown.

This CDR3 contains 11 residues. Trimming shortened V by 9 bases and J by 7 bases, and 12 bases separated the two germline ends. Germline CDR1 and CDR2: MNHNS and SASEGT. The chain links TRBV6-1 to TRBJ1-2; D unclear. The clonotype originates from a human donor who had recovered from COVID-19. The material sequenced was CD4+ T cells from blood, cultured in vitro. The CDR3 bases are TGTGCCAGGTTAACTGAGAGTGGCTACACCTTC. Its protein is CARLTESGYTF.